The 7 T cell receptor beta chains reported below all come from one sample, sequenced in a study of a mutant IDH1 vaccine in newly diagnosed glioma. The repertoire was sequenced with immunoSEQ multiplex PCR; TCRdb's copy has only in-frame clones and lacks some. The repertoire consists of 30,000 to 40,000 clones, with roughly 89% occurring once and the leading ten covering about 12%. The antigens these receptors bind are not known. Time point here: week 47, end of study. With topical imiquimod, each dose of the vaccine consisted of 300 ug of mutant IDH1 20-mer peptide. Material: PBMCs, obtained from a glioma patient whose treatment included an IDH1 peptide vaccine. All receptors come from a woman aged 30 to 39 with glioma.

The chain joins TRBV10-1 to TRBJ1-2; perhaps TRBD1 as D (5 bases). The CDR3 is 14 amino acids. The V gene's germline CDR1 is WNHNN and CDR2 SYGVQD (reference sequence). The V end was cut by 0 bases, the J end by 3 bases, with 8 bases between. In nucleotides, the CDR3 is TGCGCCAGCAGTGAGTCCGGGACCCACTATGGCTACACCTTC. Translated, it gives CASSESGTHYGYTF.

The chain couples TRBV2 to TRBJ2-2, with 8 bases matching TRBD1. With 4 bases clipped from V and 4 bases from J, the junction kept 5 bases outside the gene matches. Germline-derived CDR1 and CDR2 are SNHLY and FYNNEI. This CDR3 has 15 amino acids. The CDR3 nucleotides read TGTGCCAGCAGTGGACAGGGGAGAGGCACCGGGGAGCTGTTTTTT. Protein: CASSGQGRGTGELFF.

This chain connects TRBV2 to TRBJ1-3; D unresolved. The CDR3 is made up of 14 amino acids. CDR1 is SNHLY and CDR2 is FYNNEI in the germline V gene. V was clipped by 3 bases and J by 0 bases, with 6 bases between them. CDR3 residues: CASSDPPSGNTIYF. CDR3 DNA sequence: TGTGCCAGCAGTGATCCCCCCTCTGGAAACACCATATATTTT.

The rearrangement links TRBV29-1 to TRBJ2-1; D not certain. The CDR3 runs to 11 residues. CDR1 SQVTM and CDR2 ANQGSEA come from the germline V gene. V was pared by 4 bases and J by 8 bases, with 9 bases between. CDR3 coding DNA: TGCAGCGTTGCAGCCGTTTATGAGCAGTTCTTC. Protein product: CSVAAVYEQFF.

The CDR3 sequence: CASSYSGGLSGNTIYF. CDR3 nucleotides: TGTGCCAGCAGTTACTCGGGGGGTCTCTCTGGAAACACCATATATTTT. V gene TRBV6-5 combines with J gene TRBJ1-3; TRBD1 might be the D (5 bases). The germline CDR1 and CDR2 sequences are MNHEY and SVGAGI. V dropped 0 bases and J dropped 0 bases, with 9 bases sitting between them. The CDR3 runs 16 residues.

This chain uses TRBV5-4 with TRBJ2-3, with 13 bases lining up with TRBD2. The CDR3 consists of 16 residues. CDR1 is SGHNT, CDR2 YYREEE, per germline (reference sequence). V lost 3 bases, J lost 4 bases, and 5 bases stayed unmatched. CDR3 DNA sequence: TGTGCCAGCAGCTCCTACGGACTAGCGGGGGCAGATACGCAGTATTTT. Translation: CASSSYGLAGADTQYF. The full variable domain, rest sourced from reference TRBV5-4 and TRBJ2-3, is ETGVTQSPTHLIKTRGQQVTLRCSSQSGHNTVSWYQQALGQGPQFIFQYYREEENGRGNFPPRFSGLQFPNYSSELNVNALELDDSALYLCASSSYGLAGADTQYFGPGTRLTVL.

CDR3 loop: CASSQGGNTEAFF. Written as DNA, the CDR3 is TGCGCCAGCAGCCAAGGGGGGAACACTGAAGCTTTCTTT. V gene TRBV4-3 combines with J gene TRBJ1-1; D not certain. CDR3 size: 13 residues. Germline V gene sequence: CDR1 LGHNA, CDR2 YSLEER. V lost 1 base to trimming and J lost 1 base, with 4 bases between them.